This is a list of T cell receptor beta chains from one sample in a study of long-term antiretroviral therapy in people with HIV. Generated by immunoSEQ multiplex PCR, the TCRdb table keeps only in-frame clones and is missing some. The sample consists of some 19,000 clones, around three quarters of them appearing once. The specimen was unsorted PBMCs, collected 2.2 years after starting antiretroviral therapy. The origin of the receptors is a man in his fifties with HIV. Both conserved end residues are trimmed from each CDR3.

j_call | v_call | cdr3_aa
TRBJ1-3 | TRBV6-5 | ASSITGGSGNTIY
TRBJ2-2 | TRBV7-9 | ASRARDNTGELF
TRBJ2-1 | TRBV19 | ASSILAGGPNEQF
TRBJ1-2 | TRBV10-2 | ASTSRTAHYGYT
TRBJ1-1 | TRBV14 | ASSQGRRTEAF
TRBJ1-2 | TRBV7-2 | ASSPISYGYT
TRBJ2-1 | TRBV2 | ASSELVLNEQF
TRBJ2-2 | TRBV7-2 | ASSPRNTGELF
TRBJ2-5 | TRBV5-6 | ASSLAAQETQY
TRBJ2-7 | TRBV30 | AWRRAGASYEQY
TRBJ2-7 | TRBV2 | ASSEAHPTGESYEQY
TRBJ2-1 | TRBV4-3 | ASSQTLGSTYNEQF
TRBJ1-1 | TRBV6-5 | ASSLRQGGEAF